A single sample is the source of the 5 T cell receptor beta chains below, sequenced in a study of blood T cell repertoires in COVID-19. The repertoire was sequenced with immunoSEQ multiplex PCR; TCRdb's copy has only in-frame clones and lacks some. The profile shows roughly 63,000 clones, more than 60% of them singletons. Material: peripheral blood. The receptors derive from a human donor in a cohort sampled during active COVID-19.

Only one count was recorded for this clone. CDR3 loop: CASSDRGGFREAFF. In DNA, the CDR3 is TGCGCCAGCAGCGACAGGGGGGGTTTCAGAGAAGCTTTCTTT. The chain recombines TRBV5-1 with TRBJ1-1, with 9 bases lining up with TRBD1. Germline V gene sequence: CDR1 SGHRS, CDR2 YFSETQ. Trimming at V came to 4 bases and at J to 8 bases, leaving 9 bases not matched to a gene. The CDR3 covers 14 residues. Based on the CDR3 plus reference TRBV5-1 and TRBJ1-1, the full variable domain is KAGVTQTPRYLIKTRGQQVTLSCSPISGHRSVSWYQQTPGQGLQFLFEYFSETQRNKGNFPGRFSGRQFSNSRSEMNVSTLELGDSALYLCASSDRGGFREAFFGQGTRLTVV.

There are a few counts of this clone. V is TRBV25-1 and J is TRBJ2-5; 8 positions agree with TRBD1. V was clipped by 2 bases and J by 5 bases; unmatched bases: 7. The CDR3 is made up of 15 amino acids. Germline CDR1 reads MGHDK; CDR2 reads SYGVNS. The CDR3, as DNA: TGTGCCAGCAGTGAAAGGCAGGGGGCGAGGGAGACCCAGTACTTC. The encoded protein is CASSERQGARETQYF.

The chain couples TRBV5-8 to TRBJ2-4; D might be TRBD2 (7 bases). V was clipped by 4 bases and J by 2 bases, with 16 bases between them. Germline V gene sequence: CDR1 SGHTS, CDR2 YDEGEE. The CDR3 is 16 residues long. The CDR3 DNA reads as TGTGCCAGCAGCCTACAGGGAGGGTTGTCCAAAAACATTCAGTACTTC. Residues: CASSLQGGLSKNIQYF. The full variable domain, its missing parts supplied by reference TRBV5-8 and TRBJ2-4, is EAGVTQSPTHLIKTRGQQATLRCSPISGHTSVYWYQQALGLGLQFLLWYDEGEERNRGNFPPRFSGRQFPNYSSELNVNALELEDSALYLCASSLQGGLSKNIQYFGAGTRLSVL.

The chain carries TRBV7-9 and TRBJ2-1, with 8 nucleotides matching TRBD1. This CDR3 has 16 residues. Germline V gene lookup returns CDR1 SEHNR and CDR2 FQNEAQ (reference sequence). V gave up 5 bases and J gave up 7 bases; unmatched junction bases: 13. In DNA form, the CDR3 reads TGTGCCAGCAGCGCTGACAGGGGAGATTTAAAGAATGAGCAGTTCTTC. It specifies CASSADRGDLKNEQFF. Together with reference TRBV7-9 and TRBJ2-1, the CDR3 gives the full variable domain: DTGVSQNPRHKITKRGQNVTFRCDPISEHNRLYWYRQTLGQGPEFLTYFQNEAQLEKSRLLSDRFSAERPKGSFSTLEIQRTEQGDSAMYLCASSADRGDLKNEQFFGPGTRLTVL.

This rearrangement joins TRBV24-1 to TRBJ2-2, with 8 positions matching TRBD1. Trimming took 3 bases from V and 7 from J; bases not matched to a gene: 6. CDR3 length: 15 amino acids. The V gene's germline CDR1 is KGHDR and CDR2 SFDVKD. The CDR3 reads CATSDPGQANGELFF. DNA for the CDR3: TGTGCCACCAGTGATCCGGGACAGGCTAACGGGGAGCTGTTTTTT.